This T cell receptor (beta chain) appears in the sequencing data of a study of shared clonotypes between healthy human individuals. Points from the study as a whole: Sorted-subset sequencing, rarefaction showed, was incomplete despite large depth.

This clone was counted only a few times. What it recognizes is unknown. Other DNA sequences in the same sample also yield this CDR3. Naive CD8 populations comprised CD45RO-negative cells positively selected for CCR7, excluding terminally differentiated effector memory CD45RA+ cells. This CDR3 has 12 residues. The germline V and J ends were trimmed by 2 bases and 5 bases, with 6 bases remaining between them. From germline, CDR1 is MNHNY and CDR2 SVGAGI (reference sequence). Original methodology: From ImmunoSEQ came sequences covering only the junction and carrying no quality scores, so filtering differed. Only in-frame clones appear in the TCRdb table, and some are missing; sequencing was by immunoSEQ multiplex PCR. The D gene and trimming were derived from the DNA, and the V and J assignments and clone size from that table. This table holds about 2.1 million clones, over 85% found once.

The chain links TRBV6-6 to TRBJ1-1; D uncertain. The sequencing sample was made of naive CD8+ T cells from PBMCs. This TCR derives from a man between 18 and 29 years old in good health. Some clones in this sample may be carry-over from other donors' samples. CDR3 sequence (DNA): TGTGCCAGCAGTTACATGGGGACTGAAGCTTTCTTT. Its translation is CASSYMGTEAFF.